The 13 T cell receptor beta chains below were found in one sample sequenced in a study of identical twins. TCRdb recomputed calls from the 5' RACE reads with MiXCR, one row per CDR3 protein. The sample contains 430,000 or so distinct CDR3 sequences, 20% to 30% of which appear only once. Separately, the same data were catalogued under a study of T cells expressing NK-cell markers.

The sequenced material came from CD4+ T cells sorted from blood. All receptors derive from a woman under 30 in good health.

In its sample, this clonotype was seen a few times. This chain joins TRBV15 and TRBJ2-4; D might be TRBD2 (6 bases). This CDR3 is built from 13 residues. V shed 7 bases and J shed 15 bases, with 22 bases lying between them. Germline lookup yields CDR1 LNHNV and CDR2 YYDKDF (reference sequence). Here the CDR3 reads CATTYASGDIMYF. The CDR3 region has the DNA TGTGCCACCACATACGCATCGGGAGATATTATGTACTTC.

The chain recombines TRBV7-2 with TRBJ2-1, with TRBD2 identical over 8 bases. The CDR3 loop spans 16 amino acids. V was pared by 5 bases and J by 2 bases, with 8 bases of the junction left unmatched. Germline CDR1 SGHTA, CDR2 FQGNSA. This chain's CDR3 is CASSPFGTRAYNEQFF. CDR3 DNA sequence: TGTGCCAGCAGCCCCTTCGGGACTAGAGCCTACAATGAGCAGTTCTTC.

This chain connects TRBV12-3 or TRBV12-4 to TRBJ1-2; D remains ambiguous. V lost 4 bases and J lost 5, with 14 bases in between. CDR3 length: 14 residues. CDR3 loop: CASSSASSLYGYTF. The CDR3 bases are TGTGCCAGCAGTTCCGCGAGCAGCCTGTATGGCTACACCTTC.

The chain couples TRBV4-3 to TRBJ2-7, with a possible D match to TRBD1 (5 bases). Trimming stripped 0 bases from V and 3 bases from J, with 12 bases between. Germline lookup yields CDR1 LGHNA and CDR2 YSLEER. This CDR3 comprises 15 residues. For the CDR3, the DNA is TGCGCCAGCAGCCAAGATCGGCAGGGATACTACGAGCAGTACTTC. Translating it yields CASSQDRQGYYEQYF.

This chain joins TRBV3-1 and TRBJ2-7, with D hard to call. With 1 base removed from V and 1 base from J, the gap between germline ends came to 11 bases. The CDR3 contains 15 residues. Germline CDR1 and CDR2: LGHDT and YNNKEL (reference sequence). Here the CDR3 reads CASSQGNVGSYEQYF. CDR3 coding DNA: TGTGCCAGCAGCCAAGGTAACGTCGGATCCTACGAGCAGTACTTC.

The chain employs TRBV28 and TRBJ2-1; TRBD2 matches at 9 bases. Germline assignment: CDR1 MDHEN and CDR2 SYDVKM. This CDR3 is 16 amino acids long. Trimming removed 9 bases from V and 2 bases from J; junction bases left unmatched: 11. The CDR3 sequence is CASTKFRGGAYNEQFF. As DNA, the CDR3 is TGTGCCAGTACCAAATTTCGCGGGGGGGCCTACAATGAGCAGTTCTTC.

The rearrangement links TRBV4-2 to TRBJ2-3; the D is unclear. Trimming cost V 4 bases and J 6 bases, with 17 bases left between them. The length of the CDR3 is 15 residues. From germline, CDR1 is LGHNA and CDR2 YNFKEQ. CDR3 region: CASSRPGPPLDTQYF. Written as DNA, the CDR3 is TGTGCCAGCAGCCGCCCCGGGCCCCCGCTGGATACGCAGTATTTT.

This clonotype was seen a handful of times. This chain links TRBV20-1 with TRBJ2-7; D might be TRBD1 (6 bases). The CDR3 spans 11 residues. Trimming left V 5 bases short and J 10 bases short, with 15 bases between. Looked up from germline, CDR1 is DFQATT and CDR2 is SNEGSKA (reference sequence). As DNA, the CDR3 is TGCAGTGCTGGGGGCCGCGTAGGACAGTACTTC. Protein: CSAGGRVGQYF.

This clonotype was seen ten or more times. This chain connects TRBV29-1 to TRBJ2-5; TRBD1 aligns across 9 bases. The germline V gene encodes CDR1 SQVTM and CDR2 ANQGSEA. The CDR3 loop spans 13 amino acids. Losses at the gene ends were 6 bases for V and 3 bases for J; bases not matched to a gene: 5. CDR3 nucleotides: TGCAGCGTCTACGGACAGGGGAAAGAGACCCAGTACTTC. It translates to CSVYGQGKETQYF. Full variable domain (missing parts from reference TRBV29-1 and TRBJ2-5): SAVISQKPSRDICQRGTSLTIQCQVDSQVTMMFWYRQQPGQSLTLIATANQGSEATYESGFVIDKFPISRPNLTFSTLTVSNMSPEDSSIYLCSVYGQGKETQYFGPGTRLLVL.

The CDR3 spells CASSYPVRLGGYEQFF. The CDR3 DNA sequence: TGTGCCAGCAGCTATCCCGTCCGGCTAGGGGGCTATGAGCAGTTCTTC. The rearrangement uses TRBV7-9 and TRBJ2-1, with 7 positions matching TRBD1. The CDR3 loop spans 16 amino acids. Germline CDR1 and CDR2: SEHNR and FQNEAQ (reference sequence). With V trimmed by 4 bases and J by 8 bases, 14 bases remained unmatched.

This chain joins TRBV5-1 and TRBJ1-1; a possible D gene is TRBD1 (5 bases). Between the trimmed V and J ends, which lost 5 bases and 0 bases, there was a span of 14 bases. Germline CDR1 reads SGHRS; CDR2 reads YFSETQ. The CDR3 totals 15 residues. DNA for the CDR3: TGCGCCAGCAGGGAGGGGTTACTTATGAACACTGAAGCTTTCTTT. Encoded protein: CASREGLLMNTEAFF. The full variable domain, in which reference TRBV5-1 and TRBJ1-1 provide the parts outside the CDR3, is KAGVTQTPRYLIKTRGQQVTLSCSPISGHRSVSWYQQTPGQGLQFLFEYFSETQRNKGNFPGRFSGRQFSNSRSEMNVSTLELGDSALYLCASREGLLMNTEAFFGQGTRLTVV.

This clonotype was seen only a few times. V gene TRBV30 combines with J gene TRBJ2-1; D is possibly TRBD2 (5 bases). The CDR3 totals 15 residues. The V end was cut by 0 bases, the J end by 5 bases, with 14 bases between. The V gene's germline CDR1 is GTSNPN and CDR2 SVGIG (reference sequence). The CDR3 spells CAWSVSGLADNEQFF. The CDR3, as DNA: TGTGCCTGGAGTGTATCTGGGCTAGCAGACAATGAGCAGTTCTTC.

Only a few counts were recorded for this clonotype. V and J are TRBV7-9 and TRBJ2-1, with 11 bases lining up with TRBD2. CDR3 length: 16 amino acids. Per the germline V gene, CDR1 is SEHNR and CDR2 is FQNEAQ (reference sequence). Losses at the gene ends were 4 bases for V and 2 bases for J; bases not matched to a gene: 4. The CDR3 coding sequence is TGTGCCAGCAGCTCCACGACTAGCGGGGCCTACAATGAGCAGTTCTTC. Protein sequence: CASSSTTSGAYNEQFF.